This TCR beta chain was retrieved from a study of T cells in localized non-small cell lung cancer. Study findings and constraints: Researchers found a median around 57 of the top 100 tumor clones in adjacent lung. Uninvolved adjacent lung, not tumor, had the highest T cell clonality.

Clones were sequenced by immunoSEQ multiplex PCR, and TCRdb holds only the in-frame ones, with some missing. This table has about 78,000 clones, around four fifths appearing once. This clone was seen just once. Its matching antigen is unknown. The CDR3 sequence is 14 residues long. Germline CDR1 and CDR2: MNHEY and SVGAGI. Trimming left V 6 bases short and J 2 bases short, with 13 bases between. The chain uses TRBV6-5 and TRBJ1-1; TRBD1 might be the D (5 bases). This specimen consisted of peripheral blood, obtained before any cancer treatment. The receptor was derived from a man aged 35-69 years with stage I lung adenocarcinoma. The CDR3: CASSSPGFNTEAFF. CDR3 sequence (DNA): TGTGCCAGCAGCTCACCAGGGTTCAACACTGAAGCTTTCTTT.